These T cell receptor beta chains were read from a single sample in a study of T cell responses to AZD1222 COVID-19 vaccine. Measured with immunoSEQ multiplex PCR; TCRdb has only the in-frame clones, and not every one. The sample includes 150,000 to 200,000 clones, 94% seen only once; the top ten take around 0.66%. The sequencing used peripheral blood, collected on day 0 of AZD1222 vaccination. The receptors shown here come from an adult in good health. Both conserved end residues are part of each CDR3. Fields, in order: V gene, J gene, D gene, clone size, CDR3 protein, CDR3 DNA. A D gene is named only where the DNA matches it firmly. Clone size appears in some rows only: once, few, many, or a class for an expanded clone.

TRBV5-4	TRBJ1-1	.	.	CASTGGRLNTEAFF	TGTGCCAGCACCGGTGGACGGCTGAACACTGAAGCTTTCTTT
TRBV28	TRBJ1-1	.	once	CASSLDPRDTEAFF	TGTGCCAGCAGTTTGGACCCGAGGGACACTGAAGCTTTCTTT
TRBV11-2	TRBJ2-7	TRBD2	.	CASSLVPSGVTYEQYF	TGTGCCAGCAGCTTAGTCCCTAGCGGGGTGACCTACGAGCAGTACTTC
TRBV9	TRBJ2-7	TRBD1	.	CASSARTGELDEQYF	TGTGCCAGCAGCGCCCGGACAGGGGAGCTTGACGAGCAGTACTTC
TRBV27	TRBJ1-5	TRBD1	.	CASRDRAYPSNQPQHF	TGTGCCAGCCGAGACAGGGCCTACCCTAGCAATCAGCCCCAGCATTTT
TRBV19	TRBJ1-1	.	.	CASSPSENTEAFF	TGTGCCAGTAGTCCCTCCGAGAACACTGAAGCTTTCTTT
TRBV6-5	TRBJ1-1	.	.	CASRGGSRNTEAFF	TGTGCCAGCAGGGGGGGGAGCAGGAACACTGAAGCTTTCTTT
TRBV4-1	TRBJ1-1	TRBD1	.	CASVRGGEAFF	TGCGCCAGCGTCAGGGGGGGAGAAGCTTTCTTT
TRBV5-1	TRBJ2-1	TRBD2	.	CASSLLAGGPSYNEQFF	TGCGCCAGCAGCTTGCTAGCGGGAGGTCCCTCCTACAATGAGCAGTTCTTC
TRBV12-3/TRBV12-4	TRBJ1-1	.	.	CASSPRGNTEAFF	TGTGCCAGCAGCCCGAGGGGGAACACTGAAGCTTTCTTT
TRBV21-1	TRBJ1-5	.	.	CASHPTGKGGNQPQHF	TGTGCCAGCCACCCGACAGGGAAGGGAGGCAATCAGCCCCAGCATTTT
TRBV12-5	TRBJ1-2	.	.	CASGFIGAYGYTF	TGTGCTAGTGGTTTCATAGGGGCTTATGGCTACACCTTC
TRBV10-2	TRBJ1-3	TRBD1	.	CASPTGGLWNTIYF	TGCGCCAGTCCGACAGGGGGTTTGTGGAACACCATATATTTT
TRBV11-3	TRBJ2-1	TRBD2	.	CASSLRAAGGVRDEQFF	TGTGCCAGCAGCTTAAGGGCGGCTGGGGGGGTTCGGGATGAGCAGTTCTTC
TRBV10-1	TRBJ2-1	TRBD1	.	CASSEAGGQKFF	TGCGCCAGCAGTGAAGCAGGGGGTCAAAAGTTCTTC
TRBV10-3	TRBJ1-1	TRBD1	.	CAIRGAGGTEAFF	TGTGCCATCAGGGGGGCAGGGGGCACTGAAGCTTTCTTT
TRBV6-5	TRBJ2-6	.	.	CASSQDSSGANVLTF	TGTGCCAGCAGCCAGGACAGCTCTGGGGCCAACGTCCTGACTTTC
TRBV18	TRBJ1-1	.	.	CASSPGSLNTEAFF	TGTGCCAGCTCACCAGGGTCACTGAACACTGAAGCTTTCTTT
TRBV30	TRBJ2-5	.	.	CAWMGGRETQYF	TGTGCCTGGATGGGCGGAAGAGAGACCCAGTACTTC
TRBV6-5	TRBJ2-4	TRBD1	.	CASSRQGLRPYIQYF	TGTGCCAGCAGTAGACAGGGTCTCAGACCTTATATTCAGTACTTC
TRBV2	TRBJ2-7	.	.	CASSGSSGKYEQYF	TGTGCCAGCAGTGGATCCAGTGGCAAGTACGAGCAGTACTTC
TRBV5-5	TRBJ2-1	.	.	CASILLAGTNEQFF	TGTGCCAGCATCCTGCTGGCAGGGACCAATGAGCAGTTCTTC
TRBV5-1	TRBJ2-2	.	few	CASSLRPDNTGELFF	TGCGCCAGCAGCTTGAGGCCAGATAACACCGGGGAGCTGTTTTTT
TRBV12-3/TRBV12-4	TRBJ1-1	.	.	CASSLREGTEAFF	TGTGCCAGCAGTTTGAGGGAGGGCACTGAAGCTTTCTTT
TRBV3-1/TRBV3-2	TRBJ1-1	.	.	CASSQGLGHTEAFF	TGTGCCAGCAGCCAGGGGTTGGGGCACACTGAAGCTTTCTTT
TRBV30	TRBJ2-2	TRBD1	.	CAWRNRTGPYWGLFF	TGTGCCTGGAGAAACAGGACAGGGCCCTATTGGGGGCTGTTTTTT
TRBV28	TRBJ1-6	.	.	CAASRGSPLHF	TGTGCCGCATCCAGGGGTTCACCCCTCCACTTT
TRBV7-9	TRBJ2-1	.	.	CASSPGGSLDEQFF	TGTGCCAGCAGCCCGGGTGGGAGTCTCGATGAGCAGTTCTTC
TRBV9	TRBJ1-1	.	.	CASSVGMEQGAFF	TGTGCCAGCAGCGTAGGGATGGAACAGGGTGCTTTCTTT
TRBV7-8	TRBJ1-1	.	.	CASSPDRFRTEAFF	TGTGCCAGCAGCCCCGACAGGTTTCGGACTGAAGCTTTCTTT
TRBV5-1	TRBJ1-4	.	.	CASSLGTGKEKLFF	TGCGCCAGCAGCTTGGGAACAGGGAAGGAAAAACTGTTTTTT
TRBV19	TRBJ2-1	TRBD2	.	CATMYVAGGYNEQFF	TGTGCTACGATGTACGTGGCGGGAGGGTACAATGAGCAGTTCTTC
TRBV15	TRBJ2-3	.	.	CATSRPTGATDTQYF	TGTGCCACCAGCAGGCCGACAGGTGCGACGGATACGCAGTATTTT
TRBV7-8	TRBJ1-1	.	few	CASSVSIGNTEAFF	TGTGCCAGCAGCGTCTCCATCGGGAACACTGAAGCTTTCTTT
TRBV19	TRBJ1-2	.	.	CASSIGAGDLSSYGYTF	TGTGCCAGTAGTATAGGGGCAGGAGACCTTTCCTCCTATGGCTACACCTTC
TRBV18	TRBJ2-7	.	.	CASSLGPVGDGSYEQYF	TGTGCCAGCTCACTGGGACCGGTCGGGGACGGTTCCTACGAGCAGTACTTC
TRBV7-9	TRBJ1-1	.	.	CASSLGTENTEAFF	TGTGCCAGCAGCTTAGGGACAGAGAACACTGAAGCTTTCTTT
TRBV2	TRBJ1-4	TRBD1	.	CASSDAGQLLFF	TGTGCCAGCAGTGACGCGGGACAGTTATTGTTTTTT
TRBV29-1	TRBJ2-3	.	.	CSVASLLVPDTQYF	TGCAGCGTAGCCTCCCTACTAGTTCCAGATACGCAGTATTTT
TRBV6-2/TRBV6-3	TRBJ2-5	.	.	CASSYQDRETQYF	TGTGCCAGCAGTTACCAAGATCGGGAGACCCAGTACTTC
TRBV19	TRBJ1-1	TRBD1	.	CASTHGTGYVTEAFF	TGTGCCAGTACCCACGGGACAGGGTATGTTACTGAAGCTTTCTTT
TRBV4-2	TRBJ1-6	.	.	CASSLGTANNSPLHF	TGTGCCAGCTCCCTCGGGACGGCTAATAATTCACCCCTCCACTTT
TRBV6-5	TRBJ2-1	TRBD2	once	CATRTSGSNEQFF	TGTGCCACCCGGACTAGCGGAAGCAATGAGCAGTTCTTC
TRBV28	TRBJ2-7	.	.	CASSFRDRYEQYF	TGTGCCAGCAGTTTTAGGGACCGCTACGAGCAGTACTTC
TRBV18	TRBJ2-7	.	.	CASSFSQRNSRASYEQYF	TGTGCCAGCTCATTCTCCCAGCGTAACTCCCGAGCCTCCTACGAGCAGTACTTC
TRBV19	TRBJ2-2	TRBD2	.	CASSMGGGAGELFF	TGTGCCAGTAGTATGGGGGGAGGGGCCGGGGAGCTGTTTTTT
TRBV5-4	TRBJ2-1	TRBD1	once	CASSPSQGALLYNEQFF	TGTGCCAGCAGCCCCTCACAGGGGGCCTTACTGTACAATGAGCAGTTCTTC
TRBV15	TRBJ1-2	TRBD1	.	CATSRDRADYGYTF	TGTGCCACCAGCCGGGACAGGGCTGACTATGGCTACACCTTC
TRBV6-4	TRBJ1-2	.	.	CASTVTTGTHGYTF	TGTGCCAGCACCGTGACGACAGGAACCCATGGCTACACCTTC